The 19 T cell receptor beta chains below were found in one sample sequenced in a study of control samples from healthy donors and cancer patients. TCRdb's table, derived via immunoSEQ multiplex PCR, lists solely in-frame clones and lacks some. The sample has about 190,000 clones; approximately 90% are singletons. Input material: blood. The source of these receptors is a man aged 25 to 40 in good health.

The chain recombines TRBV7-2 with TRBJ1-2; D gene uncertain. The CDR3 consists of 16 residues. Germline loops: CDR1 SGHTA, CDR2 FQGNSA. Trimming took off 5 bases at V and 0 bases at J, with 16 bases between the two ends. The DNA for the CDR3 is TGTGCCAGCAGCCCCCAGATTGCCACAGCTAACTATGGCTACACCTTC. It is translated as CASSPQIATANYGYTF.

The chain employs TRBV2 and TRBJ1-3; D is possibly TRBD1 (6 bases). Trimming stripped 7 bases from V and 7 bases from J, with 20 bases between. The germline V gene has CDR1 SNHLY and CDR2 FYNNEI. This CDR3 spans 15 amino acids. CDR3 amino acids: CASTRGGGAGNTIYF. The CDR3 DNA sequence: TGTGCCAGCACCAGAGGGGGGGGCGCCGGGAACACCATATATTTT.

The chain couples TRBV6-5 to TRBJ1-2; TRBD1 matches at 10 bases. The CDR3 length is 16 residues. The J segment lost 5 bases and the V segment lost 3 bases, leaving 9 bases of the junction unmatched. Germline V gene data show CDR1 as MNHEY and CDR2 as SVGAGI. This CDR3 is CASSYRQGAGRYGYTF. The CDR3 nucleotides read TGTGCCAGCAGTTATCGACAGGGGGCGGGGAGGTATGGCTACACCTTC.

V usage is TRBV6-5 and J usage is TRBJ1-1, with a tentative D call TRBD1 (5 bases). Germline V gives CDR1 MNHEY, CDR2 SVGAGI. V dropped 9 bases and J dropped 1 base, with 15 bases sitting between them. This CDR3 is 14 amino acids long. This CDR3 reads CASIWGRANTEAFF. In nucleotides, the CDR3 is TGTGCCAGTATATGGGGGAGGGCGAACACTGAAGCTTTCTTT.

The V gene is TRBV30, the J gene TRBJ2-2; 14 bases are shared with TRBD2. Germline assignment: CDR1 GTSNPN and CDR2 SVGIG (reference sequence). With 1 base clipped from V and 3 bases from J, the junction kept 4 bases outside the gene matches. The CDR3 loop spans 17 amino acids. DNA for the CDR3: TGTGCCTGGAGTGCGGGACTAGCGGGGGACTACACCGGGGAGCTGTTTTTT. It yields the protein CAWSAGLAGDYTGELFF. The complete variable domain, with remaining parts taken from reference TRBV30 and TRBJ2-2, reads SQTIHQWPATLVQPVGSPLSLECTVEGTSNPNLYWYRQAAGRGLQLLFYSVGIGQISSEVPQNLSASRPQDRQFILSSKKLLLSDSGFYLCAWSAGLAGDYTGELFFGEGSRLTVL.

In this sample, this clone turned up a few times. The V and J genes are TRBV30 and TRBJ1-2, with D perhaps TRBD1 (6 bases). V dropped 7 bases and J dropped 0 bases, with 12 bases sitting between them. Germline CDR1 is GTSNPN and CDR2 is SVGIG (reference sequence). The CDR3 extends over 13 amino acids. The CDR3 nucleotides read TGTGCCTACTCACAGGGAACTAACTATGGCTACACCTTC. As protein: CAYSQGTNYGYTF.

The chain is built from TRBV19 and TRBJ2-3; the D gene is possibly TRBD1 (5 bases). V lost 4 bases and J lost 0, with 8 bases in between. This CDR3 comprises 14 residues. CDR1 is LNHDA and CDR2 is SQIVND in the germline V gene (reference sequence). The CDR3 DNA is TGTGCCAGTAGTAGACAGACTAGCACAGATACGCAGTATTTT. Its protein product is CASSRQTSTDTQYF.

J is TRBJ1-1 and V is TRBV6-5; D unclear. The CDR3 totals 11 residues. The V and J ends lost 5 bases and 11 bases respectively, with 12 bases between them. Germline-derived CDR1 and CDR2 are MNHEY and SVGAGI. The CDR3 coding sequence is TGTGCCAGCAGTAGCGGAGTTGGGGCTTTCTTT. Residues: CASSSGVGAFF.

The table lists this clone with a count of one. This sequence joins TRBV27 and TRBJ1-2, with D perhaps TRBD1 (5 bases). The CDR3 spans 16 residues. Trimming pared 5 bases from V and 2 bases from J, leaving 18 bases between. Germline V gene data show CDR1 as MNHEY and CDR2 as SMNVEV (reference sequence). CDR3 bases: TGTGCCAGCAGTCTTAAGAGGGCAGGGATAAACTATGGCTACACCTTC. Translating gives CASSLKRAGINYGYTF.

This clone appeared once. The chain is built from TRBV5-6 and TRBJ2-3; D is unclear. CDR1 is SGHDT and CDR2 is YYEEEE in the germline V gene. This CDR3 is 16 amino acids long. V was cut by 3 bases and J by 0 bases, with 14 bases left in between. In nucleotides, the CDR3 is TGTGCCAGCAGCTGGGTTCGTCAGGAGAGCACAGATACGCAGTATTTT. Its translation: CASSWVRQESTDTQYF.

The chain couples TRBV27 to TRBJ2-7, with TRBD2 as a possible D gene (7 bases). This CDR3 spans 17 amino acids. The ends were cut back, 6 bases at V and 1 base at J, with 22 bases in the middle. CDR1 MNHEY and CDR2 SMNVEV come from the germline V gene (reference sequence). CDR3 in DNA: TGTGCCAGCAGCCTGATACTGCCGGGGGGCGGATCCTACGAGCAGTACTTC. This translates into CASSLILPGGGSYEQYF.

The V gene is TRBV6-1, the J gene TRBJ1-1; D possibly corresponds to TRBD1 (6 bases). Per the germline V gene, CDR1 is MNHNS and CDR2 is SASEGT. CDR3 length: 17 amino acids. V lost 3 bases to trimming and J lost 4 bases, with 21 bases between them. As DNA, the CDR3 is TGTGCCAGCAGTGAGGGATGGGGGGCTGGTGGTAGCACTGAAGCTTTCTTT. The encoded protein is CASSEGWGAGGSTEAFF.

J is TRBJ2-1 and V is TRBV19, with 7 bases aligning to TRBD2. This CDR3 is built from 15 residues. Germline CDR1 is LNHDA and CDR2 is SQIVND (reference sequence). Trimming took 6 bases from V and 10 from J; bases not matched to a gene: 15. The CDR3 loop reads CASSPPGLPVREQFF. CDR3 coding DNA: TGTGCCAGTAGCCCTCCGGGACTACCCGTTCGGGAGCAGTTCTTC.

This clone was seen only once. The chain carries TRBV6-5 and TRBJ2-2; D perhaps matches TRBD2 (5 bases). In germline, CDR1 is MNHEY, CDR2 SVGAGI. This CDR3 comprises 15 residues. V was shortened by 7 bases and J by 0 bases, with 12 bases between the two germline ends. CDR3 DNA sequence: TGTGCCAGCACCCCGGGGATTGCGAACACCGGGGAGCTGTTTTTT. This sequence encodes CASTPGIANTGELFF.

The chain recombines TRBV25-1 with TRBJ1-2, with D maybe TRBD1 (6 bases). V lost 3 bases and J 2 bases, leaving 16 bases between the germline ends. The CDR3 length is 16 residues. The germline V gene has CDR1 MGHDK and CDR2 SYGVNS. This CDR3 reads CASSEGGTLGNYGYTF. CDR3 sequence (DNA): TGTGCCAGCAGTGAGGGGGGCACCCTCGGAAACTATGGCTACACCTTC.

V usage is TRBV4-2 and J usage is TRBJ2-1, with 8 bases aligning to TRBD2. J gave up 10 bases and V 0 bases, and 5 bases lay outside the gene matches. CDR3 length equals 14 residues. Germline assignment: CDR1 LGHNA and CDR2 YNFKEQ. The CDR3 DNA follows: TGTGCCAGCAGCCAAGATGAGGGCGGGGGGGAGCAGTTCTTC. This sequence encodes CASSQDEGGGEQFF.

This clone was recorded only once. This chain links TRBV24-1 with TRBJ2-1; 7 bases agree with TRBD1. J lost 6 bases, V lost 3 bases, and 4 bases had no gene match. Per the germline V gene, CDR1 is KGHDR and CDR2 is SFDVKD. The CDR3 consists of 14 residues. CDR3 sequence: CATSDRTGGNEQFF. CDR3 DNA: TGTGCCACCAGTGATCGGACAGGCGGCAATGAGCAGTTCTTC.

In DNA, the CDR3 is TGTGCCAGGGGAGCGGGGGGGCTTGGAGATACGCAGTATTTT. It codes for CARGAGGLGDTQYF. The rearrangement links TRBV7-3 to TRBJ2-3, with 10 bases lining up with TRBD2. Germline trimming cut 9 bases from V and 5 bases from J; bases unmatched to any gene: 8. CDR3 length: 14 amino acids. CDR1 SGHTA and CDR2 FQGTGA come from the germline V gene.

The J gene is TRBJ1-1, the V gene TRBV6-5, with 7 bases that match TRBD1. CDR3 size: 14 residues. The ends lost 9 bases at V and 1 base at J; junction bases unmatched: 8. Germline V gene lookup returns CDR1 MNHEY and CDR2 SVGAGI. As DNA, the CDR3 is TGTGCCAGTATAACCGGGACAGCGAACACTGAAGCTTTCTTT. Its translation is CASITGTANTEAFF.